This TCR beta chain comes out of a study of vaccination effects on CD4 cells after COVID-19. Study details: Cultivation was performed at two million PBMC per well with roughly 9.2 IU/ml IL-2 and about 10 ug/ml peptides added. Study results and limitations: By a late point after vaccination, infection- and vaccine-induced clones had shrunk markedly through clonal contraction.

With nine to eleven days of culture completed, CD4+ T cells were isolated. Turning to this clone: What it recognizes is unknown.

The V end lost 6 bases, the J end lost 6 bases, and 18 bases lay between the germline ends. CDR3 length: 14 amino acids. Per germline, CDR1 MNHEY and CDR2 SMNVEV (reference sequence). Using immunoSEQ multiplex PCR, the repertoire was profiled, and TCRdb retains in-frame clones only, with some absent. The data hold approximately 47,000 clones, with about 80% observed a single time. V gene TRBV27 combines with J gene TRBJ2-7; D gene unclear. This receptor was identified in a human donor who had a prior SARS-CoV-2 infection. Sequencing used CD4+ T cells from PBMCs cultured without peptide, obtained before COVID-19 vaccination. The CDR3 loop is CASSLLPTSREQYF. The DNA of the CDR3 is TGTGCCAGCAGCCTACTACCTACATCTCGCGAGCAGTACTTC.